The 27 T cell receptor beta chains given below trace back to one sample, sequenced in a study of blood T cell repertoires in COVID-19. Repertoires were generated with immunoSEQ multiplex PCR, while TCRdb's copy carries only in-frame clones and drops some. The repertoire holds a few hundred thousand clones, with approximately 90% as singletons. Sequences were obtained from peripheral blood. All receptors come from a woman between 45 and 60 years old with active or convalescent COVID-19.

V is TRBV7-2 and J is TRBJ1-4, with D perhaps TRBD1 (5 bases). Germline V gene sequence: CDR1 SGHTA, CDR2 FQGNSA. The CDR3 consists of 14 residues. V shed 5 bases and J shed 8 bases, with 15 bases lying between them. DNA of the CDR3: TGTGCCAGCAGCCTACAGGCCCAGGGCGAAAAACTGTTTTTT. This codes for CASSLQAQGEKLFF.

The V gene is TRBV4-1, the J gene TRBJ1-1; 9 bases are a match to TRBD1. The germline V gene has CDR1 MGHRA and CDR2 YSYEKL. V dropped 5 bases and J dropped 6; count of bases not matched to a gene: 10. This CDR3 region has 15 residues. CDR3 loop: CASSGLGTGLPEAFF. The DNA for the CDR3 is TGCGCCAGCAGCGGATTAGGGACAGGGCTTCCTGAAGCTTTCTTT.

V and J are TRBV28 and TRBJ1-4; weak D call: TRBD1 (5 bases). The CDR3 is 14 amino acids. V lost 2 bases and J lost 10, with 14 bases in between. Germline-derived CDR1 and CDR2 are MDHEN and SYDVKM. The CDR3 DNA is TGTGCCAGCAGTTTAATGGACCGGGACTCAAAACTGTTTTTT. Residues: CASSLMDRDSKLFF.

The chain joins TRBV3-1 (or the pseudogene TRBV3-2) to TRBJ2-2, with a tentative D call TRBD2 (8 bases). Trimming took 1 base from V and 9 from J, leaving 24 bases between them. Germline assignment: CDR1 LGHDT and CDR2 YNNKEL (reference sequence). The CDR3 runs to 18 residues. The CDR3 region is CASSQVPLPGLGGRELFF. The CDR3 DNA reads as TGTGCCAGCAGCCAAGTACCCCTTCCGGGACTAGGGGGCAGGGAGCTGTTTTTT.

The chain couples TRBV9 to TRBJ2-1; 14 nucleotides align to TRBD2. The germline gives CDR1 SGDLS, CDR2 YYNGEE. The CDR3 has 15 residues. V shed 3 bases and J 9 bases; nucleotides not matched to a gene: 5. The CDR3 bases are TGTGCCAGCAGCGCGGGGACTAGCGGGAGTCGTGAGCAGTTCTTC. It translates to CASSAGTSGSREQFF. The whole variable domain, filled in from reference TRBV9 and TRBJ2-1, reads DSGVTQTPKHLITATGQRVTLRCSPRSGDLSVYWYQQSLDQGLQFLIQYYNGEERAKGNILERFSAQQFPDLHSELNLSSLELGDSALYFCASSAGTSGSREQFFGPGTRLTVL.

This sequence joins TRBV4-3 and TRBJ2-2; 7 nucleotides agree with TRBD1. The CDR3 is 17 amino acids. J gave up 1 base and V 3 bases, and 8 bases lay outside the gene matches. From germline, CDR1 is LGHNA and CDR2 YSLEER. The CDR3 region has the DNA TGCGCCAGCAGCCATGATACCACAGGGGTGAACACCGGGGAGCTGTTTTTT. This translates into CASSHDTTGVNTGELFF.

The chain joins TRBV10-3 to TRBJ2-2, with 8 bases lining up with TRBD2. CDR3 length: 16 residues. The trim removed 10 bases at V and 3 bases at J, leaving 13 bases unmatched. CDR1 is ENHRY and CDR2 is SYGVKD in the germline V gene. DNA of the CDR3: TGTGCCACTTCGCTACAGGGAGCGGGGGACACCGGGGAGCTGTTTTTT. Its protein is CATSLQGAGDTGELFF.

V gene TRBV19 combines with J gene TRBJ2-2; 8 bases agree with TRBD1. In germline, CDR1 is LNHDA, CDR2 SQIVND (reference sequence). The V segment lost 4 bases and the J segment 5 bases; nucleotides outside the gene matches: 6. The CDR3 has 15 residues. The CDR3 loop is CASSRGQVGTGELFF. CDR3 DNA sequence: TGTGCCAGTAGTAGGGGACAGGTTGGAACCGGGGAGCTGTTTTTT.

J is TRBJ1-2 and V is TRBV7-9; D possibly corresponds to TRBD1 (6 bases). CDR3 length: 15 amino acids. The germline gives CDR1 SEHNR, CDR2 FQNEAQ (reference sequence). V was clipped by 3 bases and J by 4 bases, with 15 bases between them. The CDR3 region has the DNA TGTGCCAGCAGCTTGAGAGGGGGATTGGGCTATGGCTACACCTTC. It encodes CASSLRGGLGYGYTF.

The CDR3 sequence: CASSLVAVPDTQYF. The CDR3 nucleotides are TGTGCCAGCAGTTTAGTCGCGGTCCCAGATACGCAGTATTTT. This rearrangement joins TRBV28 to TRBJ2-3; no definite D call. V lost 2 bases and J lost 4, with 10 bases in between. The CDR3 runs 14 residues. CDR1 and CDR2 from the germline V gene are MDHEN and SYDVKM.

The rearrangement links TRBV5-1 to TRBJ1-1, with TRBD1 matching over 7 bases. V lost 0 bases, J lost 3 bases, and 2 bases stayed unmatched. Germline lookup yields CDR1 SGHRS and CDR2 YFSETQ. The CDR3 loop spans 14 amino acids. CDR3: CASSLGDRDTEAFF. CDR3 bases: TGCGCCAGCAGCTTGGGTGACAGGGACACTGAAGCTTTCTTT.

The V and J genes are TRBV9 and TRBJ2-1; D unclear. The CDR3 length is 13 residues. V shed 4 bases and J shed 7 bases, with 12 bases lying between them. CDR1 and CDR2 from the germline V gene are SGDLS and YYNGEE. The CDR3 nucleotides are TGTGCCAGCAGCCCGGTTGGAGTTAATGAGCAGTTCTTC. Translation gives CASSPVGVNEQFF.

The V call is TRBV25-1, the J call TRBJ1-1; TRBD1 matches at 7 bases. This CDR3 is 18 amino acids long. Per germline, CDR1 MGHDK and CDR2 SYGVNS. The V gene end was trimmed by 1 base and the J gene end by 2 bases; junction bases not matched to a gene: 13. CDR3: CASSEFDLDRVINTEAFF. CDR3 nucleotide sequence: TGTGCCAGCAGTGAATTCGATCTCGACAGGGTAATAAACACTGAAGCTTTCTTT.

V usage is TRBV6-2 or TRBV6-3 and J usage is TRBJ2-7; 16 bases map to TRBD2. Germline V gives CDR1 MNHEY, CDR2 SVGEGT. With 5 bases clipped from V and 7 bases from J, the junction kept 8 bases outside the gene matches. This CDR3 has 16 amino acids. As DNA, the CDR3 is TGTGCCAGCAGTCCCGAGGGACTAGCGGGGGGGCGTGAGCAGTACTTC. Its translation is CASSPEGLAGGREQYF.

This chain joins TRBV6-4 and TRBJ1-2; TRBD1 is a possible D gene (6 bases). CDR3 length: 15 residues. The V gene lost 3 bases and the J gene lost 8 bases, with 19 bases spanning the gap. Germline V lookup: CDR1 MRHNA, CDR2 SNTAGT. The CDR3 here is CASSETWGGQDGYTF. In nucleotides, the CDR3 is TGTGCCAGCAGTGAAACGTGGGGGGGCCAGGACGGCTACACCTTC.

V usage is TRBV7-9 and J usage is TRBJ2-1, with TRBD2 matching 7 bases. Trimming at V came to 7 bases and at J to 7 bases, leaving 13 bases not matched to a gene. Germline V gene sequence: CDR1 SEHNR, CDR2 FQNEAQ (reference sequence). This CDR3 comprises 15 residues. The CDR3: CASTLASGVTNEQFF. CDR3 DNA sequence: TGTGCCAGCACCCTGGCCAGCGGGGTAACAAATGAGCAGTTCTTC.

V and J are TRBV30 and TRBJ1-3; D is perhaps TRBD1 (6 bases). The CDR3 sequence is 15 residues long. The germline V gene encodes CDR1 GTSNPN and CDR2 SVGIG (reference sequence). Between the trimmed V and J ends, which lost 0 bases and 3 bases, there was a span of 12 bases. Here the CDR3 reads CAWSVGRGIGNTIYF. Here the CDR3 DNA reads TGTGCCTGGAGTGTAGGAAGGGGGATTGGAAACACCATATATTTT.

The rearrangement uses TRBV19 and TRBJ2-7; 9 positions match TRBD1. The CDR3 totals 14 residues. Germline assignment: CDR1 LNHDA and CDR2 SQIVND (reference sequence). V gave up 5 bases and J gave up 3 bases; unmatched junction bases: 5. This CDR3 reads CASSLPGQGYEQYF. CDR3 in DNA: TGTGCCAGTAGTTTACCGGGACAGGGCTACGAGCAGTACTTC.

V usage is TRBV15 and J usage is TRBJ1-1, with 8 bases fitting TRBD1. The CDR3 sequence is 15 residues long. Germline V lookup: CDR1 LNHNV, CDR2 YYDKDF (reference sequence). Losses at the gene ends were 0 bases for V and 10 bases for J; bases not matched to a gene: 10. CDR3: CATSRDYGRTGSAFF. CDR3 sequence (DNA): TGTGCCACCAGCAGAGATTATGGACGGACAGGGTCAGCTTTCTTT. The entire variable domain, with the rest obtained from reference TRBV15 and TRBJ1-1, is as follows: DAMVIQNPRYQVTQFGKPVTLSCSQTLNHNVMYWYQQKSSQAPKLLFHYYDKDFNNEADTPDNFQSRRPNTSFCFLDIRSPGLGDTAMYLCATSRDYGRTGSAFFGQGTRLTVV.

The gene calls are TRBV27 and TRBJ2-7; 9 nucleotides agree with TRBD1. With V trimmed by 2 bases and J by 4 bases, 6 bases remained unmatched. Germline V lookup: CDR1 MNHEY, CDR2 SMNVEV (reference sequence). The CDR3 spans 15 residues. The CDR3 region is CASSLGQGSLYEQYF. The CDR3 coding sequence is TGTGCCAGCAGTTTAGGACAGGGGAGCTTGTACGAGCAGTACTTC.

The CDR3 coding sequence is TGTGCCAGCAGCCCCCGGGATCAAGAGACCCAGTACTTC. Translated: CASSPRDQETQYF. V usage is TRBV5-4 and J usage is TRBJ2-5; perhaps TRBD2 as D (5 bases). The CDR3 consists of 13 residues. Germline CDR1 reads SGHNT; CDR2 reads YYREEE (reference sequence). V dropped 4 bases and J dropped 2 bases, with 9 bases sitting between them.

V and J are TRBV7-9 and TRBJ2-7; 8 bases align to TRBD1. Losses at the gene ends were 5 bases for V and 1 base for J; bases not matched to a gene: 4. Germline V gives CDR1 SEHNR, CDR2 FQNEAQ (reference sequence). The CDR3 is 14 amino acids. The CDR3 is CASSRDRSSYEQYF. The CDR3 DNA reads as TGTGCCAGCAGCCGGGACAGGAGTTCCTACGAGCAGTACTTC.

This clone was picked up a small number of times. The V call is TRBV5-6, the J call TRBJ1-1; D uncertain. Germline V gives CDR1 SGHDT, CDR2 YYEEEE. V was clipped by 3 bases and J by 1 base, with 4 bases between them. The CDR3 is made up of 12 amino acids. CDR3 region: CASSWQNTEAFF. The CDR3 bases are TGTGCCAGCAGCTGGCAGAACACTGAAGCTTTCTTT. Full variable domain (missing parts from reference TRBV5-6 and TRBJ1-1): DAGVTQSPTHLIKTRGQQVTLRCSPKSGHDTVSWYQQALGQGPQFIFQYYEEEERQRGNFPDRFSGHQFPNYSSELNVNALLLGDSALYLCASSWQNTEAFFGQGTRLTVV.

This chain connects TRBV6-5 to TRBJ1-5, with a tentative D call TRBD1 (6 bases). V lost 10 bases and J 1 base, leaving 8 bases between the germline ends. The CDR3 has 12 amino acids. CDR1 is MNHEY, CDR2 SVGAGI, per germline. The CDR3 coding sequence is TGTGCCACCGGACAGAGCAATCAGCCCCAGCATTTT. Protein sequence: CATGQSNQPQHF.

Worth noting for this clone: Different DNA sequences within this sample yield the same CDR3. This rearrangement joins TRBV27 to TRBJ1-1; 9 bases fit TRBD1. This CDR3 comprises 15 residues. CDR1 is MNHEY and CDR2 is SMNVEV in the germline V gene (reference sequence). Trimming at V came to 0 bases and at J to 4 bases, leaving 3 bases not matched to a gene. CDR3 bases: TGTGCCAGCAGTTTATCTGGACAGGGGAGCACTGAAGCTTTCTTT. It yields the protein CASSLSGQGSTEAFF.

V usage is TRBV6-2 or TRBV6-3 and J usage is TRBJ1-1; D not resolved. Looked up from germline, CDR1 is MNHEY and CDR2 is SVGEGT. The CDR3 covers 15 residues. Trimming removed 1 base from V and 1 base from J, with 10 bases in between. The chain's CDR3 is CASSYLRVENTEAFF. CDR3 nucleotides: TGTGCCAGCAGTTACTTGAGGGTAGAGAACACTGAAGCTTTCTTT.

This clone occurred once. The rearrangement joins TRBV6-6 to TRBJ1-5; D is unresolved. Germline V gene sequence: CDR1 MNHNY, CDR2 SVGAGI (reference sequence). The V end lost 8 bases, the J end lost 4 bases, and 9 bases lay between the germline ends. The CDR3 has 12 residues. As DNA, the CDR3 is TGTGCCAGCGGCACATTGAATCAGCCCCAGCATTTT. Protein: CASGTLNQPQHF.